This TCR beta chain derives from a study of OX40 agonist ivuxolimab in advanced cancers. Profiling relied on immunoSEQ multiplex PCR, and the TCRdb table lists in-frame clones only, not all of them. In the table there are 50,000 to 70,000 clones, around 85% of which are singletons. The CDR3 spans 15 residues. The ends were cut back, 4 bases at V and 2 bases at J, with 14 bases in the middle. Germline V gene sequence: CDR1 SEHNR, CDR2 FQNEAQ (reference sequence). The specimen comprised CD4+ or CD8+ T cells sorted from blood, sampled in a trial of the OX40 agonist ivuxolimab. The chain has TRBV7-9 and TRBJ1-2; no firm D call. The source is an adult with an advanced solid tumor such as melanoma, head and neck, liver or kidney cancer. The CDR3 region is CASSSSGELNYGYTF. Here the CDR3 DNA reads TGTGCCAGCAGCTCCAGCGGGGAGTTGAACTATGGCTACACCTTC.